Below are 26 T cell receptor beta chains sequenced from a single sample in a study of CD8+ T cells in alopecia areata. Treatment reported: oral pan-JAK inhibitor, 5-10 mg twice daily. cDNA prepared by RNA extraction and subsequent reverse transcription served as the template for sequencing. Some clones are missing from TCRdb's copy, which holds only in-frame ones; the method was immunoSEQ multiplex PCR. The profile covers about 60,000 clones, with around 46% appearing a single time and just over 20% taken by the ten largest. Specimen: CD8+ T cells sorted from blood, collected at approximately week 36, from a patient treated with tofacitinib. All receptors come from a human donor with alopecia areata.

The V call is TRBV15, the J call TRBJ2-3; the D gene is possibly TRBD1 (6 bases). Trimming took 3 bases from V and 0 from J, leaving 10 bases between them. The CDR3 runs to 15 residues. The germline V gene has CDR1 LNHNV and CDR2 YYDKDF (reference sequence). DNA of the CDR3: TGTGCCACCAGCAGGGACAGACCTAGCACAGATACGCAGTATTTT. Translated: CATSRDRPSTDTQYF.

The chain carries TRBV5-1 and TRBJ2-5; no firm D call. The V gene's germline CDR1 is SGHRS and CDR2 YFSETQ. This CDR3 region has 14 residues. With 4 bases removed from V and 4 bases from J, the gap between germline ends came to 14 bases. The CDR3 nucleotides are TGCGCCAGCAGCCTGACCGAGAGGAGAGAGACCCAGTACTTC. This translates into CASSLTERRETQYF.

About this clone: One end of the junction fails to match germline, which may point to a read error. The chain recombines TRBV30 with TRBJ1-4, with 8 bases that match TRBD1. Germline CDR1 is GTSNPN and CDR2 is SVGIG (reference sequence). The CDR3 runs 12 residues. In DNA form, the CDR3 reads TGTGCCTGGAGTGTACGACAGGGGACGCTGGGTTTT. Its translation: CAWSVRQGTLGF.

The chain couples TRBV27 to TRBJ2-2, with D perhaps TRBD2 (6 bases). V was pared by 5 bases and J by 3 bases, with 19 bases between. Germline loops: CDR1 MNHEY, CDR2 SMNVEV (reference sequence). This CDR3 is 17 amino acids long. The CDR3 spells CASSPTHRRDYTGELFF. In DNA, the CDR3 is TGTGCCAGCAGTCCTACGCACAGGCGGGACTACACCGGGGAGCTGTTTTTT.

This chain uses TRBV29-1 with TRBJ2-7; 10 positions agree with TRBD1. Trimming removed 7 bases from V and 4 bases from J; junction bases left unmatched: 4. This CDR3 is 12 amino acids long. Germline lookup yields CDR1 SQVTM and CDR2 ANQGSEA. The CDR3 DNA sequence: TGCAGCGCCCGGGACAGGGGTTACGAGCAGTACTTC. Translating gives CSARDRGYEQYF.

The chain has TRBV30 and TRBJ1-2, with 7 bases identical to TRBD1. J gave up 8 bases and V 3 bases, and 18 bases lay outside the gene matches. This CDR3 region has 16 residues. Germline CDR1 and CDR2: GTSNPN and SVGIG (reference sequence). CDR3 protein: CAWRSGQRLFYGGYTF. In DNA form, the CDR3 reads TGTGCCTGGAGGTCGGGACAGAGATTGTTCTATGGAGGCTACACCTTC. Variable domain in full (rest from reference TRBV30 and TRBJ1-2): SQTIHQWPATLVQPVGSPLSLECTVEGTSNPNLYWYRQAAGRGLQLLFYSVGIGQISSEVPQNLSASRPQDRQFILSSKKLLLSDSGFYLCAWRSGQRLFYGGYTFGSGTRLTVV.

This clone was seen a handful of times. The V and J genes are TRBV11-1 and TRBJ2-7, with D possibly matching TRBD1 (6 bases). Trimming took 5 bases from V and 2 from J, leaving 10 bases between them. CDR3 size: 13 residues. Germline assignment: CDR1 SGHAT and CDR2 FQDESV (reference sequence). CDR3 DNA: TGTGCCAGCAGCCTGACAGGTACCTACGAGCAGTACTTC. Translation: CASSLTGTYEQYF.

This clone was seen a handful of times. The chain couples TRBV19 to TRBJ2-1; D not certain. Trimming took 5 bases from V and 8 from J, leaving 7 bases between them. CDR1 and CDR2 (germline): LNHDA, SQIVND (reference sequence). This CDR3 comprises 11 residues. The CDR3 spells CASSPADEQFF. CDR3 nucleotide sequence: TGTGCCAGTAGTCCCGCCGATGAGCAGTTCTTC.

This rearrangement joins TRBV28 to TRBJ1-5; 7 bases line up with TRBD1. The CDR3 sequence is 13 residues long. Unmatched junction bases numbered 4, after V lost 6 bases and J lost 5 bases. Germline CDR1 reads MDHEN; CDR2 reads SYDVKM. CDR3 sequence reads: CASRSQGYQPQHF. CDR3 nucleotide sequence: TGTGCCAGCAGATCACAGGGGTATCAGCCCCAGCATTTT.

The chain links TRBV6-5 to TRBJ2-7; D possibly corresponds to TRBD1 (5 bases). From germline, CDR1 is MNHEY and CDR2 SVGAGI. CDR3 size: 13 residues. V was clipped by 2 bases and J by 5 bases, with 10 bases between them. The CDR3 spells CASSYGRAHEQYF. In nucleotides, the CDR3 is TGTGCCAGCAGTTACGGCAGGGCCCACGAGCAGTACTTC.

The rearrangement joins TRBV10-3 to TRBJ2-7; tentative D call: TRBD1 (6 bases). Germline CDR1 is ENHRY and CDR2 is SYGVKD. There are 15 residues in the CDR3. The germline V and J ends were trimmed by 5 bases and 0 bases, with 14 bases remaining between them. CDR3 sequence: CAISLDSRSSYEQYF. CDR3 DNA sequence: TGTGCCATCAGTTTGGACAGCCGTAGCTCCTACGAGCAGTACTTC.

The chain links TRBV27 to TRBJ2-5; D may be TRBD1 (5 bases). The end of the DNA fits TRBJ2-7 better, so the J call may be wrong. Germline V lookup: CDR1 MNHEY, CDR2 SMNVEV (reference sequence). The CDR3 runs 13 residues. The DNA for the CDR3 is TGTGCCAGCAGTCCCCGGACACTTTACGAGCAGTACTTC. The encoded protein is CASSPRTLYEQYF.

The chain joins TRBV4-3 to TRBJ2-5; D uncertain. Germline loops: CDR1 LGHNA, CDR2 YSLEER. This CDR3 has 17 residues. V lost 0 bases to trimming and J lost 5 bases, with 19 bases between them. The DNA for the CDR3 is TGCGCCAGCAGCCAAGACACCCGGGCCGGAGATGGGGAGACCCAGTACTTC. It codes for CASSQDTRAGDGETQYF.

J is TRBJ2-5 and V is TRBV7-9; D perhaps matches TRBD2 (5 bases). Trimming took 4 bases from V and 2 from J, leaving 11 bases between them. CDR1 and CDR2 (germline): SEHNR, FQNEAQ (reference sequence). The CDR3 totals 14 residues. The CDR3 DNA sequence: TGTGCCAGCAGCTCCTTAGCGAATCAAGAGACCCAGTACTTC. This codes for CASSSLANQETQYF.

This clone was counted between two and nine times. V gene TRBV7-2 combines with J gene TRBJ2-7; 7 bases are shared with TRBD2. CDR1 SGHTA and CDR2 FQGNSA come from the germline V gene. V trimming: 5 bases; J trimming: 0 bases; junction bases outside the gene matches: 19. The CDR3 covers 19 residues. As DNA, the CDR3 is TGTGCCAGCAGCAACCGGGGAGGTTACGGCGGGAGCAACTCCTACGAGCAGTACTTC. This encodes CASSNRGGYGGSNSYEQYF.

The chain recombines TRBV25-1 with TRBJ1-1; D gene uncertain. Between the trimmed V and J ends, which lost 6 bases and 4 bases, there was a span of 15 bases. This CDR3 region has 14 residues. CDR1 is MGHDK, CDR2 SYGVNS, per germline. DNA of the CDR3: TGTGCCAGCAGGGGGTCTGAGGAGAGCACTGAAGCTTTCTTT. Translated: CASRGSEESTEAFF. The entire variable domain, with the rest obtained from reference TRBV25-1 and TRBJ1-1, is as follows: EADIYQTPRYLVIGTGKKITLECSQTMGHDKMYWYQQDPGMELHLIHYSYGVNSTEKGDLSSESTVSRIRTEHFPLTLESARPSHTSQYLCASRGSEESTEAFFGQGTRLTVV.

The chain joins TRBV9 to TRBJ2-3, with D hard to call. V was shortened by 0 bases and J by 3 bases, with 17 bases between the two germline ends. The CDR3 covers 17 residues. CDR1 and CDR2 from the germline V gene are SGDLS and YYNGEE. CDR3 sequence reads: CASSVGVYLPGTDTQYF. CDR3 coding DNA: TGTGCCAGCAGCGTAGGGGTTTACCTCCCCGGTACAGATACGCAGTATTTT.

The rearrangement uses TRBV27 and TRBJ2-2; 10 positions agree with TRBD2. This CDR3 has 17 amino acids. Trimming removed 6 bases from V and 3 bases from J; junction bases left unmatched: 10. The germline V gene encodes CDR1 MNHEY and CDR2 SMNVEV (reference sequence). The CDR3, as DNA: TGTGCCAGCAGCCCTCGGGCTAGCGGGAGATACACCGGGGAGCTGTTTTTT. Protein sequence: CASSPRASGRYTGELFF.

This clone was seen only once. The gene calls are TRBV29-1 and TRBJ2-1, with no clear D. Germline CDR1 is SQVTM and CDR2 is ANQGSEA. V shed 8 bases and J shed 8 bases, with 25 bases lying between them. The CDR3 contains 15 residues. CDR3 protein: CSHFTAELGWDEQFF. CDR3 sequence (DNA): TGCAGCCATTTTACGGCGGAGTTGGGCTGGGATGAGCAGTTCTTC.

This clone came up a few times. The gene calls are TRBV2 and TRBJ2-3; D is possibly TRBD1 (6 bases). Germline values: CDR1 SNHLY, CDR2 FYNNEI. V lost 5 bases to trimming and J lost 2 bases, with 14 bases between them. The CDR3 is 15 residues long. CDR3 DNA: TGTGCCAGCAGTTACAGGGACCTCATCACAGATACGCAGTATTTT. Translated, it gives CASSYRDLITDTQYF.

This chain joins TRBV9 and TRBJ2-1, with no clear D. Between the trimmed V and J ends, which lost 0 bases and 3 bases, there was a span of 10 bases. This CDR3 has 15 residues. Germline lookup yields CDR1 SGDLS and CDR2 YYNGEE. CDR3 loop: CASSVGSVSYNEQFF. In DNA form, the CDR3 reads TGTGCCAGCAGCGTAGGCAGCGTCAGCTACAATGAGCAGTTCTTC. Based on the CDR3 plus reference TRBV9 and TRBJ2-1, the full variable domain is DSGVTQTPKHLITATGQRVTLRCSPRSGDLSVYWYQQSLDQGLQFLIQYYNGEERAKGNILERFSAQQFPDLHSELNLSSLELGDSALYFCASSVGSVSYNEQFFGPGTRLTVL.

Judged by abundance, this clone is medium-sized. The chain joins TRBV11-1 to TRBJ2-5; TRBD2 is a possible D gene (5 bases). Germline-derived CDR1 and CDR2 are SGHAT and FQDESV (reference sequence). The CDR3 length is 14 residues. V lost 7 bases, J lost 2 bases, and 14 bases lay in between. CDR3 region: CASTPASRQETQYF. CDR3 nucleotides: TGTGCCAGCACCCCCGCTAGCCGGCAAGAGACCCAGTACTTC.

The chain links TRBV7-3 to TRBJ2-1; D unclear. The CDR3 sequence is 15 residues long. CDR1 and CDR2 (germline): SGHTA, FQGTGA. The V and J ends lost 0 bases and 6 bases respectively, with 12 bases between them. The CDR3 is CASSLTPSGANEQFF. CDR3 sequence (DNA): TGTGCCAGCAGCTTAACTCCTAGTGGTGCCAATGAGCAGTTCTTC.

For the CDR3, the DNA is TGTGCCAGCAGCAAAACCCCCCGTGGGACCCAGTACTTC. It encodes CASSKTPRGTQYF. This chain connects TRBV7-9 to TRBJ2-5; no clear D gene. The CDR3 has 13 residues. Germline CDR1 is SEHNR and CDR2 is FQNEAQ (reference sequence). Trimming removed 5 bases from V and 7 bases from J, with 14 bases in between.

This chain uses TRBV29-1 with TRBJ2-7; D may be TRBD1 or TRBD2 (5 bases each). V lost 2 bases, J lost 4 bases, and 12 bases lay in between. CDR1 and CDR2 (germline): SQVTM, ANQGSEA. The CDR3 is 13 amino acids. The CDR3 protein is CSVETGRGYEQYF. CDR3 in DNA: TGCAGCGTTGAAACGGGGCGCGGTTACGAGCAGTACTTC.

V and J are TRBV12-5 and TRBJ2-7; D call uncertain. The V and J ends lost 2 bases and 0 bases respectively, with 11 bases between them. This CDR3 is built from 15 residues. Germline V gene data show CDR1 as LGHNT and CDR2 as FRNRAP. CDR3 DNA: TGTGCTAGTGGTTTGAGCCCTGACTGCTCCTACGAGCAGTACTTC. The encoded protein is CASGLSPDCSYEQYF.